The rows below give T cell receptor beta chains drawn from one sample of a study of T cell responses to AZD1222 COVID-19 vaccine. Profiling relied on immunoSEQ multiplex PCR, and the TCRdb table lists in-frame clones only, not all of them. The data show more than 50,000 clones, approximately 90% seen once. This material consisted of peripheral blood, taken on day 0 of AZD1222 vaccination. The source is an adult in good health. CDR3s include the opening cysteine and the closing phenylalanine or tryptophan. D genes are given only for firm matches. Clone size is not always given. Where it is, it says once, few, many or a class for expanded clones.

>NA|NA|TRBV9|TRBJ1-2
TGTGCCAGCAGCGGAACAGGGCACGGCTACACCTTC
CASSGTGHGYTF
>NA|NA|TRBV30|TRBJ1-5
TGTGCCTGGAGTCCCCCAGGCAGGGTCAATCAGCCCCAGCATTTT
CAWSPPGRVNQPQHF
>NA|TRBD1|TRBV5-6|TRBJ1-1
TGTGCCAGCACCCAGGGGGGGAACACTGAAGCTTTCTTT
CASTQGGNTEAFF
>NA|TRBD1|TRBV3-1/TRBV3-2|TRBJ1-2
TGTGCCAGCAGCCAAGTTAGGGGACAGGGGAACCCTAACTATGGCTACACCTTC
CASSQVRGQGNPNYGYTF
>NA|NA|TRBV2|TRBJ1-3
TGTGCCAGCAGTGAAGGCACGGGCAGCTCTGGAAACACCATATATTTT
CASSEGTGSSGNTIYF
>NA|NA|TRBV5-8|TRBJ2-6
TGTGCCAGCAGCCAAGGGTACTCTGGGGCCAACGTCCTGACTTTC
CASSQGYSGANVLTF
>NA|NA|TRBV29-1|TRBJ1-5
TGCAGCGTTGGGGCGGGGAACAATCAGCCCCAGCATTTT
CSVGAGNNQPQHF
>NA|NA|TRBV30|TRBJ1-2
TGTGCCTGGAGTGTCGGTCAGACATTCTATGGCTACACCTTC
CAWSVGQTFYGYTF
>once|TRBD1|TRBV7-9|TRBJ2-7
TGTGCCAGCAGCTTAGACAGGGGGTTTAGCTACGAGCAGTACTTC
CASSLDRGFSYEQYF
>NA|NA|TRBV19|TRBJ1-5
TGTGCCAGTAGTATCCCAGCCCTTAGCAATCAGCCCCAGCATTTT
CASSIPALSNQPQHF
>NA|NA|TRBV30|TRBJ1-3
TGTGCCTGGGGAGCTGGAAACACCATATATTTT
CAWGAGNTIYF
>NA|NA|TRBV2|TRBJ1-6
TGTGCCAGCAGTCGTGCTATTTCACCCCTCCACTTT
CASSRAISPLHF
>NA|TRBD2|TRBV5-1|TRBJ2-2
TGCGCCAGCAGCCCATGGAGCAGCGGGGGGAACACCGGGGAGCTGTTTTTT
CASSPWSSGGNTGELFF
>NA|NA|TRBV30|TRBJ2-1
TGTGCCTGGAGTTTAACGGCCTCGGGGCAGTTCTTC
CAWSLTASGQFF